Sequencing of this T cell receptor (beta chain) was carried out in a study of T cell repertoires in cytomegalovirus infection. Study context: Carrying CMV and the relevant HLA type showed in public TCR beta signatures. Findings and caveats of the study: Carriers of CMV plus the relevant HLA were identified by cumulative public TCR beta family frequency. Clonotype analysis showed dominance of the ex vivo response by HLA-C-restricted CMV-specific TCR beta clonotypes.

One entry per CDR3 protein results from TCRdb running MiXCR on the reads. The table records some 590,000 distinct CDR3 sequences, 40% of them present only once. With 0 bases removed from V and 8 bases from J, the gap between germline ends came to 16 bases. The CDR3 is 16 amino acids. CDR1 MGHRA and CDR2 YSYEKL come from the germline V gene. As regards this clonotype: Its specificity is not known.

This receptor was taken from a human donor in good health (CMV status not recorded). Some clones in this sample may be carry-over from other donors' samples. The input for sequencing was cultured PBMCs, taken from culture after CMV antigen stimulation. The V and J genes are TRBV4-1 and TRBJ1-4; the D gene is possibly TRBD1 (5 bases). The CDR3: CASSQDIPPGGEKLFF. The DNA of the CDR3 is TGCGCCAGCAGCCAAGATATTCCGCCTGGGGGAGAAAAACTGTTTTTT.